Listed below are T cell receptor beta chains from one sample, sequenced in a study of blood T cell repertoires in COVID-19. Clones were sequenced by immunoSEQ multiplex PCR, and TCRdb holds only the in-frame ones, with some missing. This sample has around 130,000 clones, with roughly 80% found just once. Sequenced sample: peripheral blood. These receptors all come from a man in his 60s with acute or convalescent COVID-19. Both conserved end residues are part of each CDR3. The D gene is left open where the match is weak. A clone size is listed for some rows: how often the clone was seen (once, few, many), or a class if it is expanded.

clone size,J gene,V gene,D gene,CDR3 protein,CDR3 DNA
NA,TRBJ1-6,TRBV10-1,TRBD1,CASNGEEQGAGSPLHF,TGCGCCAGCAACGGAGAGGAACAGGGGGCAGGTTCACCCCTCCACTTT
NA,TRBJ2-3,TRBV7-2,NA,CASSLLRVGQGTQYF,TGTGCCAGCAGCTTACTCAGGGTGGGCCAGGGTACGCAGTATTTT
NA,TRBJ2-3,TRBV7-9,NA,CAAPMRGTDTQYF,TGTGCTGCACCCATGAGGGGCACAGATACGCAGTATTTT
NA,TRBJ1-1,TRBV5-1,NA,CASRAGTRNTEAFF,TGCGCCAGCAGGGCAGGGACTAGGAACACTGAAGCTTTCTTT
NA,TRBJ2-1,TRBV5-6,TRBD2,CASSLRREVFDEQFF,TGTGCCAGCAGCTTGCGGCGGGAGGTTTTCGATGAGCAGTTCTTC
NA,TRBJ1-2,TRBV28,NA,CASSQGYYGSYTF,TGTGCCAGCAGTCAGGGGTATTATGGTAGCTACACCTTC
once,TRBJ2-4,TRBV19,TRBD1,CASRHRGLQNIQYF,TGTGCCAGTAGACACAGGGGCCTCCAAAACATTCAGTACTTC
once,TRBJ2-5,TRBV11-2,NA,CASSLDYWETQYF,TGTGCCAGCAGCTTGGACTATTGGGAGACCCAGTACTTC
NA,TRBJ2-3,TRBV5-6,TRBD2,CASRGTSFPDTQYF,TGTGCCAGCAGGGGGACTAGCTTTCCAGATACGCAGTATTTT
NA,TRBJ2-5,TRBV14,TRBD1,CASSPRQGWETQYF,TGTGCCAGCAGCCCTAGACAGGGATGGGAGACCCAGTACTTC
NA,TRBJ2-7,TRBV10-3,TRBD1,CAISDGTAYEQYF,TGTGCCATCAGTGATGGGACAGCCTACGAGCAGTACTTC
few,TRBJ2-1,TRBV4-1,TRBD2,CASSPRGLAESSYNEQFF,TGCGCCAGCAGCCCACGGGGACTAGCGGAGAGCTCCTACAATGAGCAGTTCTTC
NA,TRBJ2-1,TRBV11-3,TRBD2,CASRDSGGAYNEQFF,TGTGCCAGCAGAGATAGCGGGGGGGCCTACAATGAGCAGTTCTTC
many,TRBJ1-1,TRBV5-8,NA,CASSYLVGAFF,TGTGCCAGCAGCTACCTAGTAGGAGCTTTCTTT
NA,TRBJ2-1,TRBV27,TRBD1,CASRLYRDREAGEQFF,TGTGCCAGCAGGCTATACCGGGACAGGGAGGCGGGTGAGCAGTTCTTC